This T cell receptor (beta chain) originates from a study of T cells in Graves' hyperthyroidism and ophthalmopathy. TCR beta CDR3 regions were amplified from RNA. In the first-round RT-PCR of the TCR CDR3, the HTBI primer set was used. TCRdb recomputed calls from the multiplex PCR reads with MiXCR, one row per CDR3 protein. Of about 500,000 distinct CDR3 sequences in the sample, over 13% were seen once. This sequence originates from a woman aged 18-29 years with Graves' hyperthyroidism. The source material was blood.

The CDR3 is CAWSVKGISNQPQHF. DNA for the CDR3: TGTGCCTGGAGTGTTAAGGGGATTAGCAATCAGCCCCAGCATTTT. The V gene is TRBV30, the J gene TRBJ1-5; perhaps TRBD1 as D (5 bases). Germline V gene lookup returns CDR1 GTSNPN and CDR2 SVGIG (reference sequence). With 0 bases removed from V and 0 bases from J, the gap between germline ends came to 9 bases. CDR3 length: 15 residues. Filled out from reference TRBV30 and TRBJ1-5, the complete variable domain reads SQTIHQWPATLVQPVGSPLSLECTVEGTSNPNLYWYRQAAGRGLQLLFYSVGIGQISSEVPQNLSASRPQDRQFILSSKKLLLSDSGFYLCAWSVKGISNQPQHFGDGTRLSIL.